The 16 T cell receptor beta chains presented below share a single source sample, sequenced in a study of blood T cell repertoires in COVID-19 (dated by TCRdb to the early 2020s). Receptor libraries were prepared by the immunoSEQ multiplex PCR assay. What TCRdb holds here is the immuneACCESS table cut down to in-frame rearrangements. Part of the clones is not present; checked against another copy, under half of the missing clones reflect an unresolved V gene, and the others are unexplained. This sample gives approximately 180,000 clones in total; 80% to 90% of them show up just once. The ten top clones hold around 12% of the sample. The source material was peripheral blood. All receptors derive from a woman older than 75 with COVID-19, enrolled during active disease.

This rearrangement joins TRBV28 to TRBJ1-1, with D uncertain. V shed 6 bases and J shed 1 base, with 9 bases lying between them. The germline V gene encodes CDR1 MDHEN and CDR2 SYDVKM. The CDR3 is 13 residues long. CDR3 loop: CASRKRGNTEAFF. CDR3 DNA sequence: TGTGCCAGCAGGAAGCGAGGGAACACTGAAGCTTTCTTT.

The rearrangement uses TRBV27 and TRBJ1-4, with D unresolved. Germline CDR1 reads MNHEY; CDR2 reads SMNVEV (reference sequence). V lost 5 bases and J 0 bases, leaving 10 bases between the germline ends. This CDR3 contains 15 residues. For the CDR3, the DNA is TGTGCCAGCAGTCCCATGGGAGCAACTAATGAAAAACTGTTTTTT. This codes for CASSPMGATNEKLFF. Full variable domain (outside the CDR3, taken from reference TRBV27 and TRBJ1-4): EAQVTQNPRYLITVTGKKLTVTCSQNMNHEYMSWYRQDPGLGLRQIYYSMNVEVTDKGDVPEGYKVSRKEKRNFPLILESPSPNQTSLYFCASSPMGATNEKLFFGSGTQLSVL.

The chain links TRBV19 to TRBJ2-7; 8 bases map to TRBD1. This CDR3 has 15 residues. J gave up 2 bases and V 3 bases, and 6 bases lay outside the gene matches. CDR1 and CDR2 from the germline V gene are LNHDA and SQIVND (reference sequence). The CDR3 is CASSIPDRAPYEQYF. Here the CDR3 DNA reads TGTGCCAGTAGTATTCCGGACAGGGCACCCTACGAGCAGTACTTC.

The chain has TRBV18 and TRBJ2-5, with TRBD1 identical over 9 bases. This CDR3 has 18 residues. From germline, CDR1 is KGHSH and CDR2 LQKENI. V gave up 3 bases and J gave up 2 bases; unmatched junction bases: 13. The CDR3 protein is CASSPIIERTGEQETQYF. CDR3 DNA sequence: TGTGCCAGCTCACCGATCATTGAAAGGACAGGGGAGCAAGAGACCCAGTACTTC.

The sample holds one count of this clone. This sequence joins TRBV2 and TRBJ1-1; 8 bases map to TRBD1. With 2 bases clipped from V and 0 bases from J, the junction kept 5 bases outside the gene matches. The CDR3 spans 16 residues. From germline, CDR1 is SNHLY and CDR2 FYNNEI. For the CDR3, the DNA is TGTGCCAGCAGTGAAACGGGACAGGAGTTGAACACTGAAGCTTTCTTT. As protein: CASSETGQELNTEAFF.

This clone was detected only a few times. This sequence joins TRBV15 and TRBJ1-2; tentatively, D is TRBD1 (6 bases). The CDR3 length is 16 residues. The V gene's germline CDR1 is LNHNV and CDR2 YYDKDF (reference sequence). Trimming cost V 0 bases and J 5 bases, with 16 bases left between them. This CDR3 reads CATSRDPNRVQYGYTF. For the CDR3, the DNA is TGTGCCACCAGCAGAGATCCCAACAGGGTACAATATGGCTACACCTTC.

The chain has TRBV5-6 and TRBJ1-1; D is undetermined. Germline-derived CDR1 and CDR2 are SGHDT and YYEEEE. The CDR3 spans 18 residues. The V end was cut by 0 bases, the J end by 2 bases, with 20 bases between. CDR3 DNA: TGTGCCAGCAGCTTGGCCTTTCGGTTCGTCGGGGAAAACACTGAAGCTTTCTTT. Translating gives CASSLAFRFVGENTEAFF.

Turning to this clone: This specimen includes other DNA sequences encoding the same CDR3. The chain couples TRBV4-3 to TRBJ2-3, with 13 bases matching TRBD2. The CDR3 consists of 15 residues. V gave up 3 bases and J gave up 6 bases; unmatched junction bases: 3. Germline V gives CDR1 LGHNA, CDR2 YSLEER. The CDR3: CASSQGLAGLDTQYF. The CDR3 DNA reads as TGCGCCAGCAGCCAGGGACTAGCGGGGCTGGATACGCAGTATTTT.

V usage is TRBV7-8 and J usage is TRBJ1-5; 12 bases align to TRBD1. Germline V gene sequence: CDR1 SGHVS, CDR2 FQNEAQ. The ends lost 4 bases at V and 1 base at J; junction bases unmatched: 5. This CDR3 spans 17 amino acids. This CDR3 is CASSSGQGARSNQPQHF. The CDR3 coding sequence is TGTGCCAGCAGCTCGGGACAGGGGGCGCGGAGCAATCAGCCCCAGCATTTT.

This chain uses TRBV7-2 with TRBJ1-4; 10 nucleotides line up with TRBD1. CDR1 and CDR2 (germline): SGHTA, FQGNSA. The V gene end was trimmed by 6 bases and the J gene end by 6 bases; junction bases not matched to a gene: 4. This CDR3 contains 14 residues. CDR3 coding DNA: TGTGCCAGCAGACCCGGGACAGGGGATGAAAAACTGTTTTTT. Protein product: CASRPGTGDEKLFF.

This clone was counted a single time. The V call is TRBV6-5, the J call TRBJ2-1; D unclear. This CDR3 is 13 amino acids long. Germline V gene data show CDR1 as MNHEY and CDR2 as SVGAGI. V lost 2 bases to trimming and J lost 5 bases, with 7 bases between them. In DNA, the CDR3 is TGTGCCAGCAGTTACCCAAGCAACAATGAGCAGTTCTTC. It encodes CASSYPSNNEQFF.

V is TRBV5-1 and J is TRBJ2-1; TRBD2 agrees at 7 bases. Germline V lookup: CDR1 SGHRS, CDR2 YFSETQ. V was pared by 0 bases and J by 6 bases, with 6 bases of the junction left unmatched. CDR3 size: 15 residues. The CDR3 region is CASSLAGSSGNEQFF. DNA for the CDR3: TGCGCCAGCAGCTTGGCCGGCTCTAGCGGCAATGAGCAGTTCTTC.

V usage is TRBV27 and J usage is TRBJ1-1, with D perhaps TRBD1 (6 bases). CDR1 is MNHEY and CDR2 is SMNVEV in the germline V gene (reference sequence). The CDR3 runs to 14 residues. V lost 7 bases and J lost 2, with 14 bases in between. CDR3 protein: CASKRQGINTEAFF. In DNA form, the CDR3 reads TGTGCCAGCAAACGTCAGGGGATTAACACTGAAGCTTTCTTT.

J is TRBJ1-1 and V is TRBV12-5; D might be TRBD1 (5 bases). Between the trimmed V and J ends, which lost 3 bases and 4 bases, there was a span of 9 bases. The CDR3 loop spans 13 amino acids. Germline lookup yields CDR1 LGHNT and CDR2 FRNRAP. This chain's CDR3 is CASGFQGVTEAFF. CDR3 sequence (DNA): TGTGCTAGTGGTTTTCAGGGTGTCACTGAAGCTTTCTTT.

In this sample, this clone turned up a few times. The chain recombines TRBV9 with TRBJ2-5, with TRBD1 as a possible D gene (6 bases). V dropped 3 bases and J dropped 4 bases, with 19 bases sitting between them. This CDR3 contains 16 residues. Germline CDR1 SGDLS, CDR2 YYNGEE. CDR3 residues: CASSGRRGQGIETQYF. The CDR3 DNA reads as TGTGCCAGCAGCGGGCGGCGTGGGCAGGGGATAGAGACCCAGTACTTC.

V usage is TRBV10-3 and J usage is TRBJ2-3; 10 bases fit TRBD2. Germline V gene sequence: CDR1 ENHRY, CDR2 SYGVKD. CDR3 length: 15 amino acids. V dropped 3 bases and J dropped 1; count of bases not matched to a gene: 1. The CDR3 sequence: CAISDTSGGTDTQYF. CDR3 nucleotide sequence: TGTGCCATCAGTGACACTAGCGGGGGCACAGATACGCAGTATTTT.